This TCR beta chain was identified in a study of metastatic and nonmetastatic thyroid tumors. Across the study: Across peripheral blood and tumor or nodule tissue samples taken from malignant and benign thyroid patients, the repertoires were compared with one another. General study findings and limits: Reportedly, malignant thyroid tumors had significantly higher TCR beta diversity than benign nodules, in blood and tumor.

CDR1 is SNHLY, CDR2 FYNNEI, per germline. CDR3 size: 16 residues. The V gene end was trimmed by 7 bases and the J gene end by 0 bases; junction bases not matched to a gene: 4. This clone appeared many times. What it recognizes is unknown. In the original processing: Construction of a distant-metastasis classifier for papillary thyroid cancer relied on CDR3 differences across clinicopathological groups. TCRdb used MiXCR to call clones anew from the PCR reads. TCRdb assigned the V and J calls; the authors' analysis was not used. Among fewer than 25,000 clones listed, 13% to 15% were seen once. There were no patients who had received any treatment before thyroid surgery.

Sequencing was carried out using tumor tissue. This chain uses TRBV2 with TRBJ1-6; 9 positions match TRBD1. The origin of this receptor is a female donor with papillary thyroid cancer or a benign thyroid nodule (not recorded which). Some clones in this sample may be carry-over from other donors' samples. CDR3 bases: TGTGCCAGCAATGGACAGGGGAGCTCCTATAATTCACCCCTCCACTTT. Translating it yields CASNGQGSSYNSPLHF.